This TCR beta chain was identified in a study of cytomegalovirus exposure and HLA in healthy donors. General study points: A list of about 160 TCR beta chains associated with cytomegalovirus was given. A later analysis found TCR association rates differed by HLA locus, highest for DRB1 and lowest for HLA-C. TCR beta V- and J-gene trimming, according to a later analysis, was linked to a missense DCLRE1C variant.

It was with 60 Vbeta and 13 Jbeta primers that the PCR ran. Sequenced by immunoSEQ multiplex PCR; TCRdb stores in-frame clones only, minus some. The profile shows 90,000 to 140,000 clones, approximately 72% of them singletons. On this clone itself: What it binds is unknown.

CDR1 SGHRS and CDR2 YFSETQ come from the germline V gene. CDR3 length: 15 amino acids. With 0 bases removed from V and 4 bases from J, the gap between germline ends came to 11 bases. The sequence derives from a man aged 25-40 years in good health and CMV-seronegative. Sequencing input: PBMCs. The rearrangement joins TRBV5-1 to TRBJ2-1; D possibly corresponds to TRBD2 (6 bases). The CDR3 sequence: CASSLDRREYNEQFF. DNA for the CDR3: TGCGCCAGCAGCTTGGACCGGAGGGAATACAATGAGCAGTTCTTC.